What follows are 28 T cell receptor beta chains derived from one specimen sequenced in a study of PD-1 blockade in classical Hodgkin lymphoma. Following autologous stem cell transplantation, relapse occurred in every patient, and exposure to brentuximab vedotin varied. Magnetic negative selection served to purify CD4+ T cells out of PBMCs that had been thawed. Libraries were prepared by immunoSEQ multiplex PCR; TCRdb keeps only in-frame clonotypes and omits some of them. The data show approximately 9,900 clones, with about 80% seen just once and less than 5% held by the top ten. Material: CD4+ T cells from blood, obtained at baseline. The receptors derive from a human donor with classical Hodgkin lymphoma.

The chain links TRBV19 to TRBJ2-1; 9 nucleotides agree with TRBD2. Trimming removed 6 bases from V and 4 bases from J; junction bases left unmatched: 4. The CDR3 totals 14 residues. The V gene's germline CDR1 is LNHDA and CDR2 SQIVND (reference sequence). CDR3 sequence reads: CASSRLAGYNEQFF. The CDR3 DNA follows: TGTGCCAGTAGCAGGCTAGCGGGGTACAATGAGCAGTTCTTC.

V is TRBV7-9 and J is TRBJ1-2; 10 nucleotides agree with TRBD1. J lost 8 bases, V lost 5 bases, and 5 bases had no gene match. This CDR3 is 13 amino acids long. Germline V gene data show CDR1 as SEHNR and CDR2 as FQNEAQ (reference sequence). CDR3 loop: CASSTLDRGGYTF. The CDR3 nucleotides are TGTGCCAGCAGCACCCTGGACAGGGGGGGCTACACCTTC.

V and J are TRBV7-2 and TRBJ2-3; the D gene is possibly TRBD2 (6 bases). This CDR3 is built from 13 residues. V was clipped by 2 bases and J by 6 bases, with 9 bases between them. Per germline, CDR1 SGHTA and CDR2 FQGNSA. DNA of the CDR3: TGTGCCAGCAGCTTAATCCGGGGGGATACGCAGTATTTT. Translated: CASSLIRGDTQYF.

The J gene is TRBJ1-2, the V gene TRBV2, with 8 bases aligning to TRBD1. CDR3 size: 16 residues. Looked up from germline, CDR1 is SNHLY and CDR2 is FYNNEI. With V trimmed by 1 base and J by 6 bases, 10 bases remained unmatched. This chain's CDR3 is CASSEVEYRTGNGYTF. The CDR3 nucleotides are TGTGCCAGCAGTGAAGTTGAGTATCGGACAGGGAATGGCTACACCTTC.

The chain is built from TRBV28 and TRBJ1-1, with 8 nucleotides matching TRBD1. The V and J ends lost 5 bases and 5 bases, in that order; junction bases with no gene match: 10. CDR1 is MDHEN, CDR2 SYDVKM, per germline. This CDR3 has 15 residues. In nucleotides, the CDR3 is TGTGCCAGCAGTCCCATCGGACAGGGAGGGACTGAAGCTTTCTTT. It specifies CASSPIGQGGTEAFF. Full variable domain (outside the CDR3, taken from reference TRBV28 and TRBJ1-1): DVKVTQSSRYLVKRTGEKVFLECVQDMDHENMFWYRQDPGLGLRLIYFSYDVKMKEKGDIPEGYSVSREKKERFSLILESASTNQTSMYLCASSPIGQGGTEAFFGQGTRLTVV.

The chain couples TRBV19 to TRBJ2-7; possible D gene TRBD2, 6 bases. Germline loops: CDR1 LNHDA, CDR2 SQIVND (reference sequence). The CDR3 is 16 amino acids. V lost 5 bases to trimming and J lost 6 bases, with 23 bases between them. CDR3 region: CASSSRGSTRGSEQYF. CDR3 DNA: TGTGCCAGTAGTTCCCGGGGGTCCACCCGGGGATCCGAGCAGTACTTC.

J is TRBJ2-1 and V is TRBV23-1; 8 nucleotides match TRBD2. TRBV23-1 is recorded as an ORF, its role being uncertain. V was clipped by 5 bases and J by 9 bases; unmatched bases: 12. CDR3 size: 15 residues. The CDR3 here is CASSNVSGRGAEQFF. CDR3 nucleotide sequence: TGCGCCAGCAGTAACGTAAGCGGGAGAGGGGCTGAGCAGTTCTTC.

The V and J genes are TRBV10-3 and TRBJ1-2; D is unclear. CDR1 is ENHRY and CDR2 is SYGVKD in the germline V gene. V was shortened by 0 bases and J by 4 bases, with 3 bases between the two germline ends. The CDR3 has 12 residues. CDR3 in DNA: TGTGCCATCAGTGAGTCGGGCTATGGCTACACCTTC. Its translation: CAISESGYGYTF.

CDR3 DNA sequence: TGTGCCACGGTAAAGGGCGGGCCGAGCACCGGGGAGCTGTTTTTT. This codes for CATVKGGPSTGELFF. V gene TRBV28 combines with J gene TRBJ2-2; perhaps TRBD2 as D (5 bases). The CDR3 has 15 residues. Trimming took 10 bases from V and 4 from J, leaving 19 bases between them. The germline V gene encodes CDR1 MDHEN and CDR2 SYDVKM. The whole variable domain, remainder taken from reference TRBV28 and TRBJ2-2, is DVKVTQSSRYLVKRTGEKVFLECVQDMDHENMFWYRQDPGLGLRLIYFSYDVKMKEKGDIPEGYSVSREKKERFSLILESASTNQTSMYLCATVKGGPSTGELFFGEGSRLTVL.

The chain couples TRBV18 to TRBJ2-3, with D unclear. V lost 4 bases to trimming and J lost 4 bases, with 9 bases between them. The CDR3 consists of 13 residues. Germline CDR1 reads KGHSH; CDR2 reads LQKENI. This CDR3 is CASSLSMADTQYF. DNA for the CDR3: TGTGCCAGCTCACTATCAATGGCAGATACGCAGTATTTT. Combining the CDR3 with reference TRBV18 and TRBJ2-3 gives the whole variable domain NAGVMQNPRHLVRRRGQEARLRCSPMKGHSHVYWYRQLPEEGLKFMVYLQKENIIDESGMPKERFSAEFPKEGPSILRIQQVVRGDSAAYFCASSLSMADTQYFGPGTRLTVL.

The chain recombines TRBV7-9 with TRBJ2-1, with D perhaps TRBD1 or TRBD2 (5 bases each). This CDR3 has 15 residues. Germline-derived CDR1 and CDR2 are SEHNR and FQNEAQ (reference sequence). The germline V and J ends were trimmed by 4 bases and 8 bases, with 18 bases remaining between them. Here the CDR3 DNA reads TGTGCCAGCAGCTCACACTTTACCGGGACCGATGAGCAGTTCTTC. Protein: CASSSHFTGTDEQFF.

CDR3 in amino acids: CASSVDTLSAAFF. For the CDR3, the DNA is TGTGCCAGCAGCGTAGATACGCTCTCGGCAGCTTTCTTT. The chain uses TRBV9 and TRBJ1-1; D not resolved. The V and J ends lost 0 bases and 10 bases respectively, with 13 bases between them. This CDR3 is 13 amino acids long. Germline V lookup: CDR1 SGDLS, CDR2 YYNGEE.

The genes are TRBV6-6 and TRBJ2-1, with D perhaps matching TRBD1 (6 bases). CDR3 length equals 11 residues. Germline CDR1 reads MNHNY; CDR2 reads SVGAGI (reference sequence). Between the trimmed V and J ends, which lost 7 bases and 13 bases, there was a span of 14 bases. In nucleotides, the CDR3 is TGTGCCAGCATTTTCCGGGACATACAGTTCTTC. It is translated as CASIFRDIQFF.

V usage is TRBV28 and J usage is TRBJ1-4; D may be TRBD1 (5 bases). V lost 6 bases and J lost 4, with 9 bases in between. Germline CDR1 reads MDHEN; CDR2 reads SYDVKM. The CDR3 contains 13 residues. Written as DNA, the CDR3 is TGTGCCAGCAGGGGGGGGATTAATGAAAAACTGTTTTTT. Its protein product is CASRGGINEKLFF.

The chain joins TRBV7-9 to TRBJ2-5, with D possibly being TRBD2 (6 bases). TRBJ2-7 explains the end of the DNA better; the J call may be wrong. The CDR3 has 13 residues. The germline V gene encodes CDR1 SEHNR and CDR2 FQNEAQ (reference sequence). The CDR3 is CASSFRLVSEQYF. CDR3 DNA sequence: TGTGCCAGCAGCTTCCGACTAGTTTCCGAGCAGTACTTC.

This clone was seen a few times. This chain connects TRBV27 to TRBJ2-2; possibly TRBD2 for D (6 bases). Germline CDR1 and CDR2: MNHEY and SMNVEV (reference sequence). V lost 8 bases, J lost 1 base, and 14 bases lay in between. The CDR3 consists of 15 residues. CDR3 sequence: CASRRDLRNTGELFF. DNA for the CDR3: TGTGCCAGCCGACGGGACTTACGGAACACCGGGGAGCTGTTTTTT.

CDR3 nucleotides: TGTGCCAGCAGTTACCCGGACAGGGCGGACACTGAAGCTTTCTTT. It is translated as CASSYPDRADTEAFF. The chain has TRBV6-5 and TRBJ1-1; TRBD1 aligns across 8 bases. CDR3 length: 15 amino acids. The V and J ends lost 2 bases and 3 bases, in that order; junction bases with no gene match: 5. Looked up from germline, CDR1 is MNHEY and CDR2 is SVGAGI.

The chain couples TRBV7-2 to TRBJ1-2; 9 nucleotides align to TRBD1. The germline V gene has CDR1 SGHTA and CDR2 FQGNSA. The CDR3 consists of 15 residues. V dropped 2 bases and J dropped 8; count of bases not matched to a gene: 9. In nucleotides, the CDR3 is TGTGCCAGCAGCTTACCAGTACGGACAGGGGACGGCTACACCTTC. Translated: CASSLPVRTGDGYTF.

The genes are TRBV5-1 and TRBJ1-4; D call uncertain. CDR1 SGHRS and CDR2 YFSETQ come from the germline V gene. CDR3 length: 14 amino acids. Trimming took 3 bases from V and 0 from J, leaving 6 bases between them. For the CDR3, the DNA is TGCGCCAGCAGCTCCCATGCAACTAATGAAAAACTGTTTTTT. Its translation is CASSSHATNEKLFF.

A single count supports this clone. The V gene is TRBV13, the J gene TRBJ2-5, with 10 bases matching TRBD2. The V gene end was trimmed by 5 bases and the J gene end by 4 bases; junction bases not matched to a gene: 4. The CDR3 is 14 residues long. Germline V gives CDR1 PRHDT, CDR2 FYEKMQ (reference sequence). In DNA, the CDR3 is TGTGCCAGCAGCCCTAGCGGGAGTGGAGAGACCCAGTACTTC. This gives the protein CASSPSGSGETQYF.

The chain uses TRBV5-6 and TRBJ1-1, with a tentative D call TRBD1 (5 bases). V shed 1 base and J shed 4 bases, with 11 bases lying between them. This CDR3 spans 14 amino acids. Germline-derived CDR1 and CDR2 are SGHDT and YYEEEE. The CDR3 loop reads CASSLLRGGTEAFF. CDR3 DNA sequence: TGTGCCAGCAGCTTGCTCCGCGGGGGCACTGAAGCTTTCTTT.

J is TRBJ2-5 and V is TRBV5-1; D is possibly TRBD1 or TRBD2 (5 bases each). Germline CDR1 and CDR2: SGHRS and YFSETQ. This CDR3 spans 13 amino acids. Trimming took 5 bases from V and 4 from J, leaving 12 bases between them. CDR3 DNA sequence: TGCGCCAGCAGTCGGGGCTATTTAGAGACCCAGTACTTC. This translates into CASSRGYLETQYF.

J is TRBJ1-2 and V is TRBV12-5; D call uncertain. V dropped 5 bases and J dropped 1 base, with 8 bases sitting between them. Germline assignment: CDR1 LGHNT and CDR2 FRNRAP. CDR3 length: 13 amino acids. In DNA form, the CDR3 reads TGTGCTAGTGGTCTTGGGATTAACTATGGCTACACCTTC. It encodes CASGLGINYGYTF.

V is TRBV19 and J is TRBJ1-1, with 8 bases aligning to TRBD1. There are 16 residues in the CDR3. Germline-derived CDR1 and CDR2 are LNHDA and SQIVND (reference sequence). After removal of 6 bases from V and 5 bases from J, the junction contained 14 bases not matched to a gene. The CDR3 nucleotides are TGTGCCAGTAGACGGGTTTCAGGGGGCTTGGGAACTGAAGCTTTCTTT. Encoded protein: CASRRVSGGLGTEAFF.

The genes are TRBV5-5 and TRBJ2-7; D is ambiguous. With 0 bases removed from V and 2 bases from J, the gap between germline ends came to 9 bases. CDR1 SGHKS and CDR2 YYEKEE come from the germline V gene (reference sequence). This CDR3 is built from 14 residues. The CDR3 DNA reads TGTGCCAGCAGCTTGGAAGCTACAACCTACGAGCAGTACTTC. It encodes CASSLEATTYEQYF.

The chain uses TRBV7-2 and TRBJ1-6; tentative D call: TRBD1 (5 bases). Trimming took off 5 bases at V and 8 bases at J, with 13 bases between the two ends. The V gene's germline CDR1 is SGHTA and CDR2 FQGNSA. There are 14 residues in the CDR3. The CDR3 region is CASSPRGGDSPLHF. CDR3 coding DNA: TGTGCCAGCAGCCCGCGTGGGGGGGATTCACCCCTCCACTTT.

This clone was recorded a few times. The chain couples TRBV2 to TRBJ1-5; a possible D gene is TRBD1 (6 bases). In germline, CDR1 is SNHLY, CDR2 FYNNEI. The V end was cut by 6 bases, the J end by 4 bases, with 7 bases between. The CDR3 length is 12 residues. CDR3 loop: CASRDSNQPQHF. CDR3 DNA: TGTGCCAGCAGGGACAGTAATCAGCCCCAGCATTTT.

The chain is built from TRBV7-2 and TRBJ1-1, with TRBD1 as a possible D gene (5 bases). V lost 3 bases and J lost 4, with 15 bases in between. This CDR3 is 15 amino acids long. Germline lookup yields CDR1 SGHTA and CDR2 FQGNSA. CDR3 in amino acids: CASSLGVGFGTEAFF. CDR3 nucleotide sequence: TGTGCCAGCAGCTTGGGGGTGGGGTTTGGCACTGAAGCTTTCTTT.